This TCR beta chain emerged from a study of CD4+ T cells in melanoma. Study findings and constraints: Diverse differentiation states were reported for melanoma neoantigen-specific CD4+ T cells. CD8+ T cell, macrophage and B cell function reportedly correlated with neoantigen-specific CD4+ T cells.

As to this clone: Its cognate antigen is unknown.

The assay was immunoSEQ multiplex PCR, and TCRdb's table has in-frame clones only and misses some. This repertoire shows 110,000 to 150,000 clones, about 90% found once; its top ten account for over 1.5%. The CDR3 spans 15 residues. The V segment lost 8 bases and the J segment 2 bases; nucleotides outside the gene matches: 8. Germline V lookup: CDR1 MDHEN, CDR2 SYDVKM. The chain uses TRBV28 and TRBJ2-7; 11 bases match TRBD1. The TCR comes from a human donor with melanoma. CDR3 sequence reads: CASSGPGQGAYEQYF. The CDR3 nucleotides are TGTGCCAGCTCCGGCCCGGGACAGGGGGCCTACGAGCAGTACTTC.